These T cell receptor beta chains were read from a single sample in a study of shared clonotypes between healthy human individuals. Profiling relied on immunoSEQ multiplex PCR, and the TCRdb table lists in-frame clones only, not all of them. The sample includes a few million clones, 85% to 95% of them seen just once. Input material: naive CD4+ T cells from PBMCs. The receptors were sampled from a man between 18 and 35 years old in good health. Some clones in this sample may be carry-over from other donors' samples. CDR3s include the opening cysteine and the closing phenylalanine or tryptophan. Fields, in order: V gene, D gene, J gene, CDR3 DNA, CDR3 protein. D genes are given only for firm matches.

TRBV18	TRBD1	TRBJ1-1	TGTGCCAGCTCCCGATCCGGGACAGGGGGCGACAGCACTGAAGCTTTCTTT	CASSRSGTGGDSTEAFF
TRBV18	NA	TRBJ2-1	TGTGCCAGCTCACCACCCTCTAGGAGCAATGAGCAGTTCTTC	CASSPPSRSNEQFF
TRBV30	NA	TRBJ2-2	TGTGCCTGGATTAATCAAGTGGGTGTACCAGCTAACACCGGGGAGCTGTTTTTT	CAWINQVGVPANTGELFF
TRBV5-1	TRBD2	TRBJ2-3	TGCGCCAGCAAACCTGCCTGGACTAGCTGGACAGATACGCAGTATTTT	CASKPAWTSWTDTQYF
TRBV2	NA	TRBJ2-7	TGTGCCAGCAGTGAACAGTCCTACGAGCAGTACTTC	CASSEQSYEQYF
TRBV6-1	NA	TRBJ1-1	TGTGCCAGCAGACGAGGACAGACTCTATTATCTGAAGCTTTCTTT	CASRRGQTLLSEAFF
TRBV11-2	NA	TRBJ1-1	TGTGCCAGCAGCTGGGGGCAGGGGATTGCTTTCTTT	CASSWGQGIAFF
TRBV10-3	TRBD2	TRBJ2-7	TGTGCCATCAGTGAGTCCTTAATACTAGCGGGGAGCTCCTACGAGCAGTACTTC	CAISESLILAGSSYEQYF
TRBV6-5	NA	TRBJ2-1	TGTGCCAGCAGTTACTCAGCCCGGGGGTACAATGAGCAGTTCTTC	CASSYSARGYNEQFF
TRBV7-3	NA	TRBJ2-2	TGTGCCAGCAGCACGGTGGACCGTGGGGAGCTGTTTTTT	CASSTVDRGELFF
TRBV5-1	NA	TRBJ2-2	TGCGCCAGCAGCTTGGGGGATGCGGAGGCCGGGGAGCTGTTTTTT	CASSLGDAEAGELFF
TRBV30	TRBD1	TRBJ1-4	TGTGCCTGGAGTGTAACCCAGGGGGCAACTAATGAAAAACTGTTTTTT	CAWSVTQGATNEKLFF
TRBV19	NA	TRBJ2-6	TGTGCCAGTAGTATAGTATGGGGTTCTGGGGCCAACGTCCTGACTTTC	CASSIVWGSGANVLTF